This T cell receptor beta chain was sequenced during a study of T-cell reconstitution after alpha-beta-depleted transplantation in children. The study, taken as a whole, reports: Day-60 TCRbeta diversity that was high in some patients was derived from surviving recipient T cells and thymic progenitors. Several hundred rapidly expanded clones from non-depleted graft cells reportedly supplied alpha-beta T cells about two months post-transplant. After one year, T-cell counts and TCRbeta diversity mostly came from new T cells.

Trimming took 4 bases from V and 4 from J, leaving 9 bases between them. Germline assignment: CDR1 SGHRS and CDR2 YFSETQ. There are 12 residues in the CDR3. Preparation of the TCRbeta library was carried out with unique molecular identifiers. TCRdb reprocessed the PCR reads via MiXCR and lists one record per CDR3 protein. The table has under 300,000 distinct CDR3 sequences, 11% seen once; the top ten hold around 20%. This clonotype was counted many times. The antigen is unknown. This receptor was obtained from a male patient between 2 and 9 years old who had a stem cell transplant for chronic granulomatous disease, so the T cells may come from the graft donor. Sequenced here: peripheral blood, sampled 180 days after TCRalphabeta/CD19-depleted stem cell transplant. The chain carries TRBV5-1 and TRBJ2-7, with a tentative D call TRBD1 (6 bases). The CDR3 spells CASSAGAYEQYF. The CDR3 DNA sequence: TGCGCCAGCAGCGCAGGGGCGTACGAGCAGTACTTC.